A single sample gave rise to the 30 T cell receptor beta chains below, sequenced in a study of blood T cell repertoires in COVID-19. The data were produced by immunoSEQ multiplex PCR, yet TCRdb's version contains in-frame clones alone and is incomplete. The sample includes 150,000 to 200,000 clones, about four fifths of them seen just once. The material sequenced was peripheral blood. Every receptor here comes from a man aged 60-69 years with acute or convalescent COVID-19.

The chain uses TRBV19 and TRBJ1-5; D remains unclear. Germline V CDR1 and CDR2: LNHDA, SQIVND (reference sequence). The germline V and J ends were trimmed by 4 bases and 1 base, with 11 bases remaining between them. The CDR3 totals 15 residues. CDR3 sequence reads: CASSTPWSSNQPQHF. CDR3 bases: TGTGCCAGTAGTACCCCCTGGAGCAGCAATCAGCCCCAGCATTTT.

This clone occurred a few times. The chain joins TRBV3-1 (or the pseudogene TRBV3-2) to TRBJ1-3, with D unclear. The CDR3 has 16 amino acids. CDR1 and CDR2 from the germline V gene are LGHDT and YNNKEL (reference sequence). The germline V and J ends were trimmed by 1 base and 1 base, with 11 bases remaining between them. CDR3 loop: CASSQASGWSGNTIYF. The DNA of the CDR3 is TGTGCCAGCAGCCAAGCATCGGGTTGGTCTGGAAACACCATATATTTT.

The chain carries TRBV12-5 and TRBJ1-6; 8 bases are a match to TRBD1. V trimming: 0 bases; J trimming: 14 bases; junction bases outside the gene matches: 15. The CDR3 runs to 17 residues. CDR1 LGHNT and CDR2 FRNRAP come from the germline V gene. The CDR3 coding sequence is TGTGCTAGTGGTTTGGTCCCGGGACAGGTTTCCCCATTGGCCCTCCACTTT. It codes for CASGLVPGQVSPLALHF.

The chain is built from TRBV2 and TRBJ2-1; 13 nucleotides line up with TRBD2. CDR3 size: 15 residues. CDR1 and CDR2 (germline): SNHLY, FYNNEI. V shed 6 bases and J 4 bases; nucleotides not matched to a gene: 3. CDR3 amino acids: CASRGLAGKYNEQFF. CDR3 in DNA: TGTGCCAGCAGGGGACTAGCGGGGAAATACAATGAGCAGTTCTTC. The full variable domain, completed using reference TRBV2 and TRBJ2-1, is EPEVTQTPSHQVTQMGQEVILRCVPISNHLYFYWYRQILGQKVEFLVSFYNNEISEKSEIFDDQFSVERPDGSNFTLKIRSTKLEDSAMYFCASRGLAGKYNEQFFGPGTRLTVL.

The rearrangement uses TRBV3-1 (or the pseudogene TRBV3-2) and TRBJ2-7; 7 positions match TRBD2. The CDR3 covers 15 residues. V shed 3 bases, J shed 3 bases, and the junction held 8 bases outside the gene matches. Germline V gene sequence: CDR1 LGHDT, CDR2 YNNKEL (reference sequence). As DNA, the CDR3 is TGTGCCAGCAGCCAGCGAGGGGAGGGGAACTACGAGCAGTACTTC. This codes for CASSQRGEGNYEQYF.

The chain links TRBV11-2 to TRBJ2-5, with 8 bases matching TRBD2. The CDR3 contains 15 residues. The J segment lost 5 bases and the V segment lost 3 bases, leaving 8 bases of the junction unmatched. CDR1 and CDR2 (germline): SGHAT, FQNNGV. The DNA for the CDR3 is TGTGCCAGCAGCTTTCCCCGACTAGCGTTTGAGACCCAGTACTTC. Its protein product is CASSFPRLAFETQYF.

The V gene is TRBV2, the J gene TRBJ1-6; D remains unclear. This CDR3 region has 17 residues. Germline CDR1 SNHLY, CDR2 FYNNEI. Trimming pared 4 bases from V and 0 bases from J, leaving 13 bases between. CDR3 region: CASSVPVRSSYNSPLHF. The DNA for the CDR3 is TGTGCCAGCAGTGTACCTGTAAGGAGCTCCTATAATTCACCCCTCCACTTT.

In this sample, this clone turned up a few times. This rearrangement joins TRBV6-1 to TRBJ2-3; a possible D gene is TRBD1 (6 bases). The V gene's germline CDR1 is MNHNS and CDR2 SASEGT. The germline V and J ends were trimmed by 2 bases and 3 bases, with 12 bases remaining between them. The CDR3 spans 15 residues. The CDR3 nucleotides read TGTGCCAGCAGTGAAAAGGGGGTTGATACAGATACGCAGTATTTT. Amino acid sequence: CASSEKGVDTDTQYF.

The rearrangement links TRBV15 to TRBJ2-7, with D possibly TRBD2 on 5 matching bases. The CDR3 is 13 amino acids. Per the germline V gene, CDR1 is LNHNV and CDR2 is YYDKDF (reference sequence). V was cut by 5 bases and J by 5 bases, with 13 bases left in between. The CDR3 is CATSANLRDEQYF. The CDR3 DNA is TGTGCCACCAGCGCCAACCTGCGGGACGAGCAGTACTTC.

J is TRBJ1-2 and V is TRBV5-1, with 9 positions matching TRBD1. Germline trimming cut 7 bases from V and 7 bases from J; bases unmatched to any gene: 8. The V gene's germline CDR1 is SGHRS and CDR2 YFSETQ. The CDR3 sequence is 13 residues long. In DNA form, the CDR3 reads TGCGCCAGCCATGGGACAGGGATCGGTGGCTACACCTTC. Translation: CASHGTGIGGYTF. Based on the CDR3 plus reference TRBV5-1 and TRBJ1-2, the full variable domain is KAGVTQTPRYLIKTRGQQVTLSCSPISGHRSVSWYQQTPGQGLQFLFEYFSETQRNKGNFPGRFSGRQFSNSRSEMNVSTLELGDSALYLCASHGTGIGGYTFGSGTRLTVV.

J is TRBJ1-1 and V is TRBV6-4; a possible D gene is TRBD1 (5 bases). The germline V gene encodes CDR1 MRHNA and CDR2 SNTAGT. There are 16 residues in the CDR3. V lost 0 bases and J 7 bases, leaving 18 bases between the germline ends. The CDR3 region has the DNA TGTGCCAGCAGTGACTCGAACAAGAACCCGGGGGGTGAAGCTTTCTTT. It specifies CASSDSNKNPGGEAFF.

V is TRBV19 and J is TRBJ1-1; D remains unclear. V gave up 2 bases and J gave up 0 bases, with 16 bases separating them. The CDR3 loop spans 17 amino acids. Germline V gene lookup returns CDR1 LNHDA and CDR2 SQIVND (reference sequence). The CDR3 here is CASSIPSEQYMNTEAFF. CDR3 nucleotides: TGTGCCAGTAGTATACCGTCGGAGCAGTACATGAACACTGAAGCTTTCTTT.

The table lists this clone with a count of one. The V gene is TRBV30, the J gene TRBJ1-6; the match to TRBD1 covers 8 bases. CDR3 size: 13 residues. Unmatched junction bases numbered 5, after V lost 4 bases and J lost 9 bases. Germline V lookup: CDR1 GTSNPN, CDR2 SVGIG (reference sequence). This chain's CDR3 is CAWNGQGGSPLHF. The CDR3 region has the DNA TGTGCCTGGAACGGACAGGGAGGTTCACCCCTCCACTTT.

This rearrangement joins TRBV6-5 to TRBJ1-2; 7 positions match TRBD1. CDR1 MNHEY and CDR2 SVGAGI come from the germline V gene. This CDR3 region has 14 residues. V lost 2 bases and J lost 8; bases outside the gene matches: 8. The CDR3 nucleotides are TGTGCCAGCAGTTACCAGGGAGGACAGGACGGCTACACCTTC. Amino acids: CASSYQGGQDGYTF.

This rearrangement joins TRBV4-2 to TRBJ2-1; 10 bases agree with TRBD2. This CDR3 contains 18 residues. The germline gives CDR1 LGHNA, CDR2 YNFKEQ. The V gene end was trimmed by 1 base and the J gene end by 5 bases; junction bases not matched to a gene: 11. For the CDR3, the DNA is TGTGCCAGCAGCCAAGTGATAGCGGGAGGTTTTGGCGACAATGAGCAGTTCTTC. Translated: CASSQVIAGGFGDNEQFF.

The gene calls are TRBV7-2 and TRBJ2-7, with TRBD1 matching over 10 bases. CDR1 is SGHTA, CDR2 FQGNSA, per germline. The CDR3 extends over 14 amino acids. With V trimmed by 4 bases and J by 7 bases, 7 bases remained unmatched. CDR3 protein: CASSSPPGQGEQYF. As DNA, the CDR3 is TGTGCCAGCAGCTCTCCCCCGGGACAGGGGGAGCAGTACTTC.

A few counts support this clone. The CDR3: CASSEDRLNTEAFF. CDR3 DNA sequence: TGTGCCAGCAGCGAGGACAGATTGAACACTGAAGCTTTCTTT. The chain links TRBV5-4 to TRBJ1-1, with D maybe TRBD1 (6 bases). From germline, CDR1 is SGHNT and CDR2 YYREEE (reference sequence). The CDR3 is 14 amino acids. V lost 4 bases and J 0 bases, leaving 10 bases between the germline ends.

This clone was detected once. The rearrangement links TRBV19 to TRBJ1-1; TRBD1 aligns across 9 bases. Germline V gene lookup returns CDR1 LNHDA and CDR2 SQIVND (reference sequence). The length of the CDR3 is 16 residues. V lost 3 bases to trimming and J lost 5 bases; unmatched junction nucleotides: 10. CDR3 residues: CASSMGPGQGRTEAFF. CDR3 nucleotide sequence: TGTGCCAGTAGTATGGGACCGGGACAGGGCAGGACTGAAGCTTTCTTT.

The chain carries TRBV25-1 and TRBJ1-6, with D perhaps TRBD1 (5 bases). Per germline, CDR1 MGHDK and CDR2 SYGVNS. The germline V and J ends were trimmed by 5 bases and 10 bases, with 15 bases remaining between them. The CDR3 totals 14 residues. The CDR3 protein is CASSRGVGRSPLHF. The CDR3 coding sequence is TGTGCCAGCAGTCGGGGGGTAGGAAGATCACCCCTCCACTTT.

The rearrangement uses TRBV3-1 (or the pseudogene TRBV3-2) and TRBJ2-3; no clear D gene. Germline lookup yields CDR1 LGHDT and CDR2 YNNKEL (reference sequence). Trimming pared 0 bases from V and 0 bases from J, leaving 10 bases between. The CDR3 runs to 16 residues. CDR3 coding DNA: TGTGCCAGCAGCCAAGATCGAGGTTTTAGCACAGATACGCAGTATTTT. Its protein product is CASSQDRGFSTDTQYF.

The CDR3 coding sequence is TGTGCCTGCGGCTCCTATAATTCACCCCTCCACTTT. Its translation is CACGSYNSPLHF. This chain uses TRBV19 with TRBJ1-6; D ambiguous. CDR3 size: 12 residues. V lost 11 bases and J 0 bases, leaving 5 bases between the germline ends. The V gene's germline CDR1 is LNHDA and CDR2 SQIVND (reference sequence).

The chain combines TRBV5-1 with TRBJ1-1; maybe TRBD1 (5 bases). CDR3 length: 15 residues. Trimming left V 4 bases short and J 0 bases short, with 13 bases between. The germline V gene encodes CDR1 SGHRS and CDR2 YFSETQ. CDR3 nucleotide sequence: TGCGCCAGCAGCGGTAACAGGTTCATGAACACTGAAGCTTTCTTT. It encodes CASSGNRFMNTEAFF.

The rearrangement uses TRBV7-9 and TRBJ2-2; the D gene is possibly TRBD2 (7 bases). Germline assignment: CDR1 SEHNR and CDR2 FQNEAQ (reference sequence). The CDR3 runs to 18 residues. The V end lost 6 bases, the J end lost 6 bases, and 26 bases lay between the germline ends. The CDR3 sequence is CASRGTTGRGLGAGELFF. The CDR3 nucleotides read TGTGCCAGCAGGGGAACTACCGGGCGGGGGCTAGGAGCCGGGGAGCTGTTTTTT.

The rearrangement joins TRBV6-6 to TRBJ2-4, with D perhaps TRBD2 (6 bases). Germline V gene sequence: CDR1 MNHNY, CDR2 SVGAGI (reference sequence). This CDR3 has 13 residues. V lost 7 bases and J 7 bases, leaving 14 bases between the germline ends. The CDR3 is CASTGPGENIQYF. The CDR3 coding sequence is TGTGCCAGCACTGGACCGGGGGAGAACATTCAGTACTTC.

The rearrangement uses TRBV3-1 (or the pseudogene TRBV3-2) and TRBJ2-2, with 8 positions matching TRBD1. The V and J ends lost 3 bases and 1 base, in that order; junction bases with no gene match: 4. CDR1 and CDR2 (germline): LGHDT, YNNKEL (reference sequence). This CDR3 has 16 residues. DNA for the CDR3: TGTGCCAGCAGCCAGCCGACAGGGGTGAACACCGGGGAGCTGTTTTTT. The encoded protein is CASSQPTGVNTGELFF.

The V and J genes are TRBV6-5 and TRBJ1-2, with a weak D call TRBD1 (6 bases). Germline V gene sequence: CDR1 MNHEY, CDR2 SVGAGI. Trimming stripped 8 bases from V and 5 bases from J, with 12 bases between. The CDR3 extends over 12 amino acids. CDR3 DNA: TGTGCCAGCGGCCGGGACACATATGGCTACACCTTC. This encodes CASGRDTYGYTF.

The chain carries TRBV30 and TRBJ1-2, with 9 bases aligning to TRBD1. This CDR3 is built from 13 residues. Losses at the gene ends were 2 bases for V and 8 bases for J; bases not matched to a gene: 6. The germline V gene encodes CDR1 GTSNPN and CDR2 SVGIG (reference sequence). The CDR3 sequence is CAWSTQGARGYTF. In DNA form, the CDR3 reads TGTGCCTGGAGTACACAGGGGGCGCGGGGCTACACCTTC.

This CDR3 is CASSIVGTSHNEQFF. The CDR3 DNA reads as TGTGCCAGTAGTATAGTCGGGACTAGCCACAATGAGCAGTTCTTC. V is TRBV19 and J is TRBJ2-1; the match to TRBD2 covers 9 bases. Germline V CDR1 and CDR2: LNHDA, SQIVND (reference sequence). V lost 1 base and J lost 5; bases outside the gene matches: 3. This CDR3 region has 15 residues.

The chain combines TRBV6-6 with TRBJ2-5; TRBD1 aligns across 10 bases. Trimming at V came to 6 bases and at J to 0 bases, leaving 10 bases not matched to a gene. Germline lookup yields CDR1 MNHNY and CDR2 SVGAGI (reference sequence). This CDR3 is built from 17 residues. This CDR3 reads CASSRFPGQGYQETQYF. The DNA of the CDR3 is TGTGCCAGCAGCCGATTTCCGGGACAGGGGTACCAAGAGACCCAGTACTTC.

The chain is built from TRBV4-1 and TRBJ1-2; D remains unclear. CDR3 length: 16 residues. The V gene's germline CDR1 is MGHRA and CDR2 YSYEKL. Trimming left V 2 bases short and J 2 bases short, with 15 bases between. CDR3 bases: TGCGCCAGCAGCCAACCACTGGCGGCGGTCAACTATGGCTACACCTTC. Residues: CASSQPLAAVNYGYTF.